These 19 T cell receptor beta chains originate from one sample sequenced in a study of T cell responses to AZD1222 COVID-19 vaccine (dated by TCRdb to 2020 to 2023). The receptor library was made with the immunoSEQ multiplex PCR assay. TCRdb's version of the immuneACCESS table is confined to in-frame rearrangements and falls short of the full clone set. An unresolved V gene accounts for under half of the shortfall where checked; the remainder is of unknown origin. In this sample the table shows 80,000 to 95,000 clones, roughly 90% of which occur a single time. Of the sample, 6.9% is held by the ten largest clones. The time point label for this specimen denotes: about 28 days (+/-7) after the second vaccine dose. The specimen comprised peripheral blood, sampled 28 days after the second AZD1222 dose. Receptors were obtained from an adult who received the AZD1222 COVID-19 vaccine.

The chain carries TRBV7-2 and TRBJ2-3; the D gene is possibly TRBD2 (5 bases). The CDR3 is 18 residues long. Germline values: CDR1 SGHTA, CDR2 FQGNSA. Trimming removed 5 bases from V and 3 bases from J, with 24 bases in between. CDR3 residues: CASSAQRRRRWETDTQYF. As DNA, the CDR3 is TGTGCCAGCAGCGCCCAGCGTAGGCGGAGATGGGAGACAGATACGCAGTATTTT.

The V and J genes are TRBV6-2 or TRBV6-3 and TRBJ1-4; no definite D call. Looked up from germline, CDR1 is MNHEY and CDR2 is SVGEGT. V was clipped by 2 bases and J by 8 bases, with 3 bases between them. This CDR3 region has 11 residues. CDR3 nucleotides: TGTGCCAGCAGTTACGGGGAAAAACTGTTTTTT. It translates to CASSYGEKLFF.

The chain employs TRBV27 and TRBJ1-6; no definite D call. The CDR3 is made up of 13 amino acids. Germline values: CDR1 MNHEY, CDR2 SMNVEV (reference sequence). With 11 bases removed from V and 0 bases from J, the gap between germline ends came to 8 bases. The CDR3 sequence is CASGSSYNSPLHF. The CDR3 nucleotides are TGTGCCTCGGGTAGCTCCTATAATTCACCCCTCCACTTT.

The rearrangement links TRBV7-6 to TRBJ2-1; 10 bases agree with TRBD2. CDR1 is SGHVS and CDR2 is FNYEAQ in the germline V gene. The trim removed 2 bases at V and 8 bases at J, leaving 9 bases unmatched. The CDR3 extends over 16 amino acids. DNA of the CDR3: TGTGCCAGCAGCTTACTCTATAGCGGGGGGCGCGATGAGCAGTTCTTC. Translation: CASSLLYSGGRDEQFF.

The chain employs TRBV11-3 and TRBJ1-1; maybe TRBD1 (5 bases). The germline V and J ends were trimmed by 3 bases and 0 bases, with 14 bases remaining between them. Germline CDR1 is SGHNT and CDR2 is YENEEA. The CDR3 length is 16 residues. DNA for the CDR3: TGTGCCAGCAGCTTGAGGGGTTTTCGGATGAACACTGAAGCTTTCTTT. Protein product: CASSLRGFRMNTEAFF.

This chain links TRBV5-1 with TRBJ1-2; D uncertain. Trimming cost V 4 bases and J 7 bases, with 17 bases left between them. This CDR3 is 14 amino acids long. Germline V gene sequence: CDR1 SGHRS, CDR2 YFSETQ. This CDR3 is CASSRREGPGGYTF. CDR3 sequence (DNA): TGCGCCAGCAGCCGCCGGGAGGGCCCCGGTGGCTACACCTTC.

In this sample, this clone turned up once. The chain employs TRBV14 and TRBJ1-2; tentative D call: TRBD1 (5 bases). CDR1 is SGHDN, CDR2 FVKESK, per germline. The V end lost 0 bases, the J end lost 5 bases, and 13 bases lay between the germline ends. The CDR3 has 15 residues. The CDR3 here is CASSQDTRQFYGYTF. CDR3 sequence (DNA): TGTGCCAGCAGCCAAGATACGCGACAGTTTTATGGCTACACCTTC.

This chain links TRBV19 with TRBJ2-1, with a weak D call TRBD1 (5 bases). The V end was cut by 3 bases, the J end by 0 bases, with 15 bases between. Germline V gives CDR1 LNHDA, CDR2 SQIVND (reference sequence). The CDR3 length is 17 residues. The DNA for the CDR3 is TGTGCCAGTAGTATCAGGGCAAAGACGAGCTCCTACAATGAGCAGTTCTTC. This codes for CASSIRAKTSSYNEQFF.

This chain joins TRBV3-1 (or the pseudogene TRBV3-2) and TRBJ1-1; the D gene is possibly TRBD1 (5 bases). The CDR3 sequence is 14 residues long. Per the germline V gene, CDR1 is LGHDT and CDR2 is YNNKEL (reference sequence). The V end was cut by 1 base, the J end by 5 bases, with 11 bases between. The DNA of the CDR3 is TGTGCCAGCAGCCAAGGGTGGGGCGGGACTGAAGCTTTCTTT. Residues: CASSQGWGGTEAFF.

The chain recombines TRBV28 with TRBJ2-3; D is possibly TRBD2 (6 bases). CDR1 and CDR2 (germline): MDHEN, SYDVKM. The V and J ends lost 2 bases and 0 bases respectively, with 18 bases between them. This CDR3 has 18 amino acids. The DNA for the CDR3 is TGTGCCAGCAGTTTAGGGGCCGGGACTCGAACTAGCACAGATACGCAGTATTTT. Its translation: CASSLGAGTRTSTDTQYF.

The chain employs TRBV2 and TRBJ1-6; no reliable D call. CDR1 and CDR2 from the germline V gene are SNHLY and FYNNEI. V was shortened by 5 bases and J by 7 bases, with 9 bases between the two germline ends. CDR3 length: 13 amino acids. The CDR3 nucleotides read TGTGCCAGCAGTCCCCGCGAGAATTCACCCCTCCACTTT. Protein sequence: CASSPRENSPLHF.

The genes are TRBV5-1 and TRBJ2-6, with a tentative D call TRBD2 (5 bases). This CDR3 is built from 15 residues. Germline V gives CDR1 SGHRS, CDR2 YFSETQ. V was shortened by 6 bases and J by 0 bases, with 10 bases between the two germline ends. CDR3 in DNA: TGCGCCAGCACTGAGGGTATCTCTGGGGCCAACGTCCTGACTTTC. This translates into CASTEGISGANVLTF.

This chain connects TRBV4-2 to TRBJ1-6; no reliable D call. V was clipped by 4 bases and J by 5 bases, with 9 bases between them. CDR3 size: 14 residues. Germline V lookup: CDR1 LGHNA, CDR2 YNFKEQ. The CDR3: CASSRNGDNSPLHF. CDR3 DNA sequence: TGTGCCAGCAGCCGGAACGGGGATAATTCACCCCTCCACTTT.

The V gene is TRBV19, the J gene TRBJ2-2; 8 nucleotides line up with TRBD1. From germline, CDR1 is LNHDA and CDR2 SQIVND (reference sequence). The CDR3 totals 16 residues. V shed 5 bases and J 6 bases; nucleotides not matched to a gene: 11. The CDR3 DNA reads as TGTGCCAGTAGTGCCCCTTGGACAGGGTACTCCGGGGAGCTGTTTTTT. This gives the protein CASSAPWTGYSGELFF.

The genes are TRBV2 and TRBJ2-1; D uncertain. The V gene lost 5 bases and the J gene lost 4 bases, with 15 bases spanning the gap. The CDR3 totals 15 residues. The germline V gene has CDR1 SNHLY and CDR2 FYNNEI. The CDR3 loop reads CASSRIALAYNEQFF. DNA of the CDR3: TGTGCCAGCAGTAGAATAGCTTTGGCTTACAATGAGCAGTTCTTC.

The chain employs TRBV11-2 and TRBJ2-1; the match to TRBD2 covers 10 bases. Germline-derived CDR1 and CDR2 are SGHAT and FQNNGV. This CDR3 has 17 residues. V shed 0 bases, J shed 3 bases, and the junction held 5 bases outside the gene matches. CDR3 sequence (DNA): TGTGCCAGCAGCTTAGAGTGGACTAGCGGAAACTACAATGAGCAGTTCTTC. The encoded protein is CASSLEWTSGNYNEQFF. Based on the CDR3 plus reference TRBV11-2 and TRBJ2-1, the full variable domain is EAGVAQSPRYKIIEKRQSVAFWCNPISGHATLYWYQQILGQGPKLLIQFQNNGVVDDSQLPKDRFSAERLKGVDSTLKIQPAKLEDSAVYLCASSLEWTSGNYNEQFFGPGTRLTVL.

The count of this clone is one. The chain joins TRBV18 to TRBJ1-4; 9 bases map to TRBD1. Trimming took 0 bases from V and 0 from J; bases not matched to a gene: 5. The CDR3 length is 18 residues. The germline V gene encodes CDR1 KGHSH and CDR2 LQKENI. In DNA, the CDR3 is TGTGCCAGCTCACCACCGGGGACAGGGTGGTCAACTAATGAAAAACTGTTTTTT. Protein product: CASSPPGTGWSTNEKLFF.

The rearrangement links TRBV4-2 to TRBJ2-3, with TRBD2 matching 13 bases. J gave up 5 bases and V 2 bases, and 4 bases lay outside the gene matches. Germline assignment: CDR1 LGHNA and CDR2 YNFKEQ. The CDR3 runs to 16 residues. Here the CDR3 reads CASSQMGTSGKDTQYF. CDR3 sequence (DNA): TGTGCCAGCAGCCAAATGGGGACTAGCGGGAAAGATACGCAGTATTTT.

The chain links TRBV18 to TRBJ1-2; D gene uncertain. Looked up from germline, CDR1 is KGHSH and CDR2 is LQKENI. V gave up 3 bases and J gave up 2 bases, with 10 bases separating them. This CDR3 spans 14 amino acids. This CDR3 is CASSPLEENYGYTF. In DNA, the CDR3 is TGTGCCAGCTCACCGCTTGAGGAGAACTATGGCTACACCTTC.